Listed below are T cell receptor beta chains from one sample, sequenced in a study of molecular identifiers for immune sequencing clone quantification. TCRdb called the PCR reads again in MiXCR, with one record for every CDR3 protein. Altogether 550,000 to 750,000 distinct CDR3 sequences are present, about 20% being singletons, with the ten largest covering roughly 0.83%. Sequences were obtained from naive CD8+ T cells from blood, with Jurkat cell RNA spiked in. The receptors come from a human donor in good health. Some libraries in this study had Jurkat cell RNA spiked in. CDR3s include the opening cysteine and the closing phenylalanine or tryptophan. A D gene is named only where the DNA matches it firmly. Size values are once, few and many counts, or a class for expanded clones, and some rows have none.

>.|TRBJ2-3|many|TRBV4-3
CASSQEASTDTQYF
TGCGCCAGCAGCCAAGAAGCATCCACAGATACGCAGTATTTT
>.|TRBJ2-1|few|TRBV4-3
CASSQGDSNYNEQFF
TGCGCCAGCAGCCAAGGGGACTCGAACTACAATGAGCAGTTCTTC
>.|TRBJ2-1|few|TRBV5-1
CASSLWGESSYNEQFF
TGCGCCAGCAGCTTATGGGGGGAGAGCTCCTACAATGAGCAGTTCTTC
>TRBD1|TRBJ2-7|few|TRBV6-2/TRBV6-3
CASSYSPTGQGYYEQYF
TGTGCCAGCAGTTACTCCCCAACGGGACAGGGGTACTACGAGCAGTACTTC
>TRBD2|TRBJ2-7|many|TRBV5-5
CASSLSGNEQYF
TGTGCCAGCAGCCTTAGCGGGAACGAGCAGTACTTC
>.|TRBJ1-1|many|TRBV24-1
CATKETVGTEAFF
TGTGCCACCAAAGAGACAGTTGGCACTGAAGCTTTCTTT
>.|TRBJ2-7|many|TRBV14
CASSQDAGVEQYF
TGTGCCAGCAGCCAAGATGCGGGCGTCGAGCAGTACTTC
>.|TRBJ1-1|few|TRBV3-2
CASSQQGPGTEAFF
TGTGCCAGCAGCCAACAGGGCCCGGGCACTGAAGCTTTCTTT
>.|TRBJ2-1|few|TRBV28
CASSFAGRSSYNEQFF
TGTGCCAGCAGTTTTGCAGGTCGGAGCTCCTACAATGAGCAGTTCTTC
>.|TRBJ2-5|.|TRBV11-2
CASSEGGTGGETQYF
TGTGCCAGCAGCGAAGGGGGGACTGGCGGAGAGACCCAGTACTTC
>TRBD1|TRBJ2-7|many|TRBV3-1
CASSQDRGPTYEQYF
TGTGCCAGCAGCCAGGACAGGGGCCCTACCTACGAGCAGTACTTC
>TRBD1|TRBJ1-1|few|TRBV29-1
CSEDRGNTEAFF
TGCAGCGAGGACAGGGGGAACACTGAAGCTTTCTTT
>TRBD2|TRBJ2-5|many|TRBV9
CASPSRTSGGETQYF
TGTGCCAGCCCCTCCCGGACTAGCGGGGGTGAGACCCAGTACTTC
>.|TRBJ2-3|many|TRBV7-2
CASSLARASTDTQYF
TGTGCCAGCAGCTTAGCGCGGGCTAGCACAGATACGCAGTATTTT
>TRBD2|TRBJ2-7|many|TRBV20-1
CSARDYQTYEQYF
TGCAGTGCCAGGGACTACCAGACCTACGAGCAGTACTTC
>.|TRBJ2-5|many|TRBV4-2
CASSQPGRNQETQYF
TGTGCCAGCAGCCAACCGGGGCGTAACCAAGAGACCCAGTACTTC
>.|TRBJ1-5|many|TRBV7-8
CASSLTAAREYSNQPQHF
TGTGCCAGCAGCCTAACCGCGGCGAGGGAGTATAGCAATCAGCCCCAGCATTTT
>.|TRBJ2-2|many|TRBV6-2/TRBV6-3
CASNQATGELFF
TGTGCCAGCAACCAGGCCACCGGGGAGCTGTTTTTT
>.|TRBJ2-3|many|TRBV14
CASSQDNGIFTDTQYF
TGTGCCAGCAGCCAAGATAACGGGATATTCACAGATACGCAGTATTTT
>TRBD2|TRBJ2-7|.|TRBV7-9
CASSYGGRINEQYF
TGTGCCAGCAGCTATGGCGGGAGGATCAACGAGCAGTACTTC
>.|TRBJ2-7|many|TRBV9
CASSRGQTYEQYF
TGTGCCAGCAGCCGCGGACAGACCTACGAGCAGTACTTC
>.|TRBJ2-1|.|TRBV20-1
CSARDLRDPPGEQFF
TGCAGTGCTAGAGACCTCCGGGACCCACCGGGTGAGCAGTTCTTC
>.|TRBJ1-3|.|TRBV6-5
CASSYYSGAGSGNTTYF
TGTGCCAGCAGTTACTACTCTGGGGCAGGGTCTGGAAACACCACATATTTT